These 16 T cell receptor beta chains came from one sample sequenced in a study of blood T cell repertoires in COVID-19. The repertoire was sequenced with immunoSEQ multiplex PCR; TCRdb's copy has only in-frame clones and lacks some. This repertoire shows tens of thousands of clones, roughly 90% found once; its top ten account for 9.5% to 13%. Specimen: peripheral blood. Receptor source: a man between 70 and 80 years old with acute or convalescent COVID-19.

The rearrangement uses TRBV4-3 and TRBJ1-1; D possibly corresponds to TRBD1 (5 bases). The ends were cut back, 1 base at V and 4 bases at J, with 16 bases in the middle. The CDR3 consists of 16 residues. Per the germline V gene, CDR1 is LGHNA and CDR2 is YSLEER. The CDR3 sequence: CASSQGLGRRGTEAFF. The CDR3 coding sequence is TGCGCCAGCAGCCAAGGATTGGGTCGGAGGGGCACTGAAGCTTTCTTT.

The chain joins TRBV18 to TRBJ1-5; D might be TRBD1 (6 bases). There are 14 residues in the CDR3. The ends were cut back, 4 bases at V and 5 bases at J, with 12 bases in the middle. Germline values: CDR1 KGHSH, CDR2 LQKENI. CDR3 nucleotides: TGTGCCAGCTCACGCGACTACAGGGATCAGCCCCAGCATTTT. Its protein product is CASSRDYRDQPQHF.

The chain employs TRBV7-3 and TRBJ2-5; 9 bases agree with TRBD2. Unmatched junction bases numbered 9, after V lost 2 bases and J lost 5 bases. Germline CDR1 reads SGHTA; CDR2 reads FQGTGA. This CDR3 is built from 16 residues. The CDR3 DNA is TGTGCCAGCAGCTTAGGACTAGCGTTATCGGGGGAGACCCAGTACTTC. This translates into CASSLGLALSGETQYF.

J is TRBJ1-2 and V is TRBV4-3; no reliable D call. CDR1 is LGHNA, CDR2 YSLEER, per germline. The CDR3 is made up of 12 amino acids. Trimming shortened V by 4 bases and J by 4 bases, and 7 bases separated the two germline ends. The CDR3 DNA sequence: TGCGCCAGCAGCCGGGGAGCCTATGGCTACACCTTC. Protein sequence: CASSRGAYGYTF.

This rearrangement joins TRBV9 to TRBJ2-3, with 10 nucleotides matching TRBD2. CDR3 length: 15 amino acids. J lost 0 bases, V lost 7 bases, and 5 bases had no gene match. Germline values: CDR1 SGDLS, CDR2 YYNGEE. This CDR3 reads CASARTSGSTDTQYF. In DNA form, the CDR3 reads TGTGCCAGCGCAAGGACTAGCGGTAGCACAGATACGCAGTATTTT.

The chain links TRBV12-5 to TRBJ2-5; tentative D call: TRBD2 (6 bases). This CDR3 is 14 amino acids long. Germline V gene data show CDR1 as LGHNT and CDR2 as FRNRAP. V shed 3 bases and J shed 2 bases, with 10 bases lying between them. The CDR3: CASGFLAIQETQYF. The CDR3 nucleotides are TGTGCTAGTGGTTTTCTAGCGATTCAAGAGACCCAGTACTTC.

V gene TRBV24-1 combines with J gene TRBJ1-5; D gene unclear. Germline CDR1 and CDR2: KGHDR and SFDVKD. The CDR3 contains 14 residues. Trimming pared 1 base from V and 4 bases from J, leaving 7 bases between. CDR3 residues: CATSDFDTNQPQHF. DNA of the CDR3: TGTGCCACCAGTGATTTCGACACAAATCAGCCCCAGCATTTT.

The chain couples TRBV18 to TRBJ1-1; 8 nucleotides match TRBD1. CDR1 and CDR2 from the germline V gene are KGHSH and LQKENI. CDR3 length: 14 amino acids. With 6 bases clipped from V and 4 bases from J, the junction kept 7 bases outside the gene matches. CDR3 in amino acids: CASSPDRVVTEAFF. The CDR3 DNA reads as TGTGCCAGCTCTCCGGACAGGGTGGTCACTGAAGCTTTCTTT.

This sequence joins TRBV7-2 and TRBJ2-7; perhaps TRBD1 as D (5 bases). The CDR3 length is 15 residues. Germline values: CDR1 SGHTA, CDR2 FQGNSA. The V and J ends lost 0 bases and 3 bases respectively, with 12 bases between them. The CDR3 protein is CASSLAGLLNYEQYF. Here the CDR3 DNA reads TGTGCCAGCAGCTTAGCGGGGCTTCTGAACTACGAGCAGTACTTC.

The chain employs TRBV5-4 and TRBJ1-4, with a tentative D call TRBD1 (6 bases). Trimming stripped 4 bases from V and 5 bases from J, with 12 bases between. The germline V gene encodes CDR1 SGHNT and CDR2 YYREEE (reference sequence). The CDR3 is 14 amino acids. The CDR3 bases are TGTGCCAGCAGCGAACAGGGCGCCAATGAAAAACTGTTTTTT. This codes for CASSEQGANEKLFF. The complete variable domain, with remaining parts taken from reference TRBV5-4 and TRBJ1-4, reads ETGVTQSPTHLIKTRGQQVTLRCSSQSGHNTVSWYQQALGQGPQFIFQYYREEENGRGNFPPRFSGLQFPNYSSELNVNALELDDSALYLCASSEQGANEKLFFGSGTQLSVL.

This chain uses TRBV6-4 with TRBJ2-1; D remains unclear. Trimming shortened V by 6 bases and J by 4 bases, and 10 bases separated the two germline ends. This CDR3 spans 13 amino acids. Germline-derived CDR1 and CDR2 are MRHNA and SNTAGT. The chain's CDR3 is CASRDPSYNEQFF. In nucleotides, the CDR3 is TGTGCCAGCAGAGACCCCTCGTACAATGAGCAGTTCTTC.

The chain recombines TRBV28 with TRBJ1-5, with D uncertain. V was shortened by 6 bases and J by 3 bases, with 21 bases between the two germline ends. Germline loops: CDR1 MDHEN, CDR2 SYDVKM. This CDR3 has 17 residues. CDR3 residues: CASRRPRVGGYNQPQHF. CDR3 coding DNA: TGTGCCAGCAGACGACCCCGGGTCGGCGGATACAATCAGCCCCAGCATTTT.

The CDR3 loop reads CATSSGSTDTQYF. CDR3 DNA: TGTGCCACGTCTAGCGGGAGCACAGATACGCAGTATTTT. The gene calls are TRBV5-4 and TRBJ2-3; 8 nucleotides agree with TRBD2. Germline lookup yields CDR1 SGHNT and CDR2 YYREEE (reference sequence). The trim removed 9 bases at V and 0 bases at J, leaving 3 bases unmatched. This CDR3 has 13 amino acids.

J is TRBJ1-1 and V is TRBV5-8; D call uncertain. Deletions cut 4 bases from V and 4 bases from J, with 11 bases between. This CDR3 is built from 13 residues. The germline CDR1 and CDR2 sequences are SGHTS and YDEGEE. CDR3: CASSAPDATEAFF. CDR3 nucleotide sequence: TGTGCCAGCAGCGCCCCAGATGCCACTGAAGCTTTCTTT.

The V gene is TRBV29-1, the J gene TRBJ2-5, with 10 bases identical to TRBD1. V shed 6 bases and J 9 bases; nucleotides not matched to a gene: 16. CDR1 and CDR2 (germline): SQVTM, ANQGSEA. This CDR3 comprises 15 residues. The CDR3 nucleotides read TGCAGCGTCGAGAAGACAGGGGGCGGGGGGAGCCCCCAGTACTTC. Amino acids: CSVEKTGGGGSPQYF.

The gene calls are TRBV5-1 and TRBJ1-1; 10 bases agree with TRBD1. The CDR3 totals 14 residues. V gave up 3 bases and J gave up 7 bases; unmatched junction bases: 6. The germline CDR1 and CDR2 sequences are SGHRS and YFSETQ. The CDR3 loop reads CASSSGTGAGEAFF. CDR3 sequence (DNA): TGCGCCAGCAGCTCCGGGACAGGGGCTGGTGAAGCTTTCTTT.